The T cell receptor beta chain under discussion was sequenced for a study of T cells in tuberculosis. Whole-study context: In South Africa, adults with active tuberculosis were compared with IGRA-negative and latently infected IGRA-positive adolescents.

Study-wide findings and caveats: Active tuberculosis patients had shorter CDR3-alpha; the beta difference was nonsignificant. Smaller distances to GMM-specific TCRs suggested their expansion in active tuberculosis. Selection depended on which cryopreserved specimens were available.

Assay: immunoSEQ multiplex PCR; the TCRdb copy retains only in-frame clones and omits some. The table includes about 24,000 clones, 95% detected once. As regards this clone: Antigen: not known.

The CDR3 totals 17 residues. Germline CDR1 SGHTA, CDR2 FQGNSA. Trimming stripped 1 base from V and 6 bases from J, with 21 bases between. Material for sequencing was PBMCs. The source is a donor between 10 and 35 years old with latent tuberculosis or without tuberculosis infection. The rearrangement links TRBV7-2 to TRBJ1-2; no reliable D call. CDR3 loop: CASSLVFGQPIINGYTF. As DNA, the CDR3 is TGTGCCAGCAGCTTAGTTTTTGGGCAGCCCATTATTAATGGCTACACCTTC.